The source of this TCR beta chain is a study of tumor and adjacent non-tumor tissue in lung cancer. For the study at large: Samples averaged approximately 4.2 million productive TCRbeta reads each.

The template was RNA from unsorted bulk tissue. Germline V gene lookup returns CDR1 SQVTM and CDR2 ANQGSEA. The CDR3 contains 13 residues. The library came from three nested PCR rounds adapted from ARM-PCR protocols. MiXCR was run by TCRdb on the multiplex PCR reads, yielding one entry per CDR3 protein. The sample holds under 250,000 distinct CDR3 sequences; 71% are singletons and the top ten take about 25%. A note on this clonotype: The junction departs from germline at one end; a sequencing error may be responsible.

The receptor's source is a man aged 55 to 70 with non-small cell lung cancer. This chain uses TRBV29-1 with TRBJ1-1, with D possibly TRBD1 on 5 matching bases. The specimen was lung tumor tissue. CDR3 in DNA: TGCAACGTTGCAATAGGGGCTGACGCTGAAGCTTTCTTT. It yields the protein CNVAIGADAEAFF.